Given below is one T cell receptor (beta chain) in context. Germline V gene sequence: CDR1 MDHEN, CDR2 SYDVKM. CDR3 length: 12 amino acids. V gave up 6 bases and J gave up 8 bases; unmatched junction bases: 4. This entry is derived from a study of shared clonotypes between healthy human individuals. Evenly divided among several immunoSEQ plates was the genomic DNA of each subset. Measured with immunoSEQ multiplex PCR; TCRdb has only the in-frame clones, and not every one. The sample contains about 380,000 clones, about 96% of which appear only once. Sample: memory CD8+ T cells sorted from blood. This sample's subset: CD45RO+ cells pooled with CCR7-negative TemRA cells. The chain is built from TRBV28 and TRBJ1-2, with TRBD1 matching 9 bases. The receptor's source is a man younger than 40 in good health. The DNA of the CDR3 is TGTGCCAGCAGAAGGGACAGGGAAGGCTACACCTTC. It yields the protein CASRRDREGYTF.